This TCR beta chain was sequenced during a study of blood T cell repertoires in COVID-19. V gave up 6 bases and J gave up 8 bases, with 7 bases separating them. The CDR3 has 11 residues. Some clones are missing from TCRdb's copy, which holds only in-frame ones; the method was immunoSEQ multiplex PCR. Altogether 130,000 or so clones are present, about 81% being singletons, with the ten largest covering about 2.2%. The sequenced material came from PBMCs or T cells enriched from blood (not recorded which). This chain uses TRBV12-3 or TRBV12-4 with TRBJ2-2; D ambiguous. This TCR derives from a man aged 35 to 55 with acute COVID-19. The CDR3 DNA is TGTGCCAGCAGCTCCGGGGGGGAGCTGTTTTTT. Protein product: CASSSGGELFF.